A single sample is the source of the 25 T cell receptor beta chains below, sequenced in a study of T cell responses to AZD1222 COVID-19 vaccine. The method was immunoSEQ multiplex PCR; TCRdb's version includes in-frame clones alone and lacks a portion of them. The repertoire holds 90,000 to 100,000 clones, around 88% seen once, with 7.5% in the top ten. The sample here was peripheral blood, taken on day 0 of AZD1222 vaccination. The receptor set was obtained from an adult in good health.

On this clone: Different DNA sequences within this sample yield the same CDR3. The chain links TRBV18 to TRBJ1-1; D call uncertain. V was clipped by 5 bases and J by 2 bases, with 9 bases between them. The CDR3 consists of 13 residues. The germline gives CDR1 KGHSH, CDR2 LQKENI. The CDR3 is CASSGQANTEAFF. Written as DNA, the CDR3 is TGTGCCAGCTCAGGCCAGGCCAACACTGAAGCTTTCTTT.

This clone was counted only a few times. The chain links TRBV10-3 to TRBJ2-1; 8 nucleotides align to TRBD1. Germline V lookup: CDR1 ENHRY, CDR2 SYGVKD. V shed 6 bases, J shed 2 bases, and the junction held 3 bases outside the gene matches. This CDR3 region has 14 residues. CDR3 sequence (DNA): TGTGCCATCAGCCAGGGGGCACCCTACAATGAGCAGTTCTTC. It specifies CAISQGAPYNEQFF.

The J gene is TRBJ1-1, the V gene TRBV6-1; D is ambiguous. Germline V gene sequence: CDR1 MNHNS, CDR2 SASEGT. V lost 2 bases, J lost 8 bases, and 12 bases lay in between. This CDR3 has 13 residues. The CDR3 DNA reads TGTGCCAGCAGTGAATTCGAGGGAACCGAAGCTTTCTTT. This translates into CASSEFEGTEAFF.

The chain has TRBV2 and TRBJ2-2; possibly TRBD2 for D (5 bases). The length of the CDR3 is 14 residues. Germline V gene lookup returns CDR1 SNHLY and CDR2 FYNNEI. Trimming removed 10 bases from V and 1 base from J, with 13 bases in between. CDR3 sequence reads: CATGLAGNTGELFF. The CDR3 nucleotides read TGTGCCACCGGGTTGGCGGGGAACACCGGGGAGCTGTTTTTT.

This clone was recorded a few times. This chain links TRBV18 with TRBJ2-1; 10 bases map to TRBD1. The CDR3 spans 17 residues. In germline, CDR1 is KGHSH, CDR2 LQKENI. J gave up 7 bases and V 0 bases, and 9 bases lay outside the gene matches. CDR3 in amino acids: CASSPPRDRGMRNEQFF. CDR3 sequence (DNA): TGTGCCAGCTCACCACCCCGGGACAGGGGAATGAGGAATGAGCAGTTCTTC. The entire variable domain, with the rest obtained from reference TRBV18 and TRBJ2-1, is as follows: NAGVMQNPRHLVRRRGQEARLRCSPMKGHSHVYWYRQLPEEGLKFMVYLQKENIIDESGMPKERFSAEFPKEGPSILRIQQVVRGDSAAYFCASSPPRDRGMRNEQFFGPGTRLTVL.

The chain has TRBV18 and TRBJ2-1; tentatively, D is TRBD1 (5 bases). V lost 1 base and J 6 bases, leaving 10 bases between the germline ends. The CDR3 loop spans 14 amino acids. Germline loops: CDR1 KGHSH, CDR2 LQKENI. The CDR3 DNA is TGTGCCAGCTCACCACTAGAGACAGCCAATGAGCAGTTCTTC. Residues: CASSPLETANEQFF.

On this clone: One end of the junction fails to match germline, which may point to a read error. The V gene is TRBV28, the J gene TRBJ1-2; the D is unclear. CDR3 length: 14 residues. Germline V gene sequence: CDR1 MDHEN, CDR2 SYDVKM. The CDR3: CASSPDQRAYGYTF. In DNA form, the CDR3 reads TGTGCCAGCAGCCCCGACCAGAGAGCGTATGGTTACACCTTC.

The V call is TRBV29-1, the J call TRBJ2-2; TRBD1 is a possible D gene (6 bases). The CDR3 contains 15 residues. Trimming took 0 bases from V and 4 from J, leaving 12 bases between them. Germline V gene data show CDR1 as SQVTM and CDR2 as ANQGSEA. The CDR3 region has the DNA TGCAGCGTTGAAGATAAGGGGGTCGGCACCGGGGAGCTGTTTTTT. It specifies CSVEDKGVGTGELFF.

As for this clone: Other DNA sequences of this sample code for an identical CDR3. J is TRBJ2-7 and V is TRBV7-2, with D possibly being TRBD1 (5 bases). The CDR3 has 15 residues. V was pared by 1 base and J by 2 bases, with 12 bases between. In germline, CDR1 is SGHTA, CDR2 FQGNSA. CDR3 coding DNA: TGTGCCAGCAGCTTAGGGGGCAGGGAACCCTACGAGCAGTACTTC. The encoded protein is CASSLGGREPYEQYF. Full variable domain (rest looked up from reference TRBV7-2 and TRBJ2-7): GAGVSQSPSNKVTEKGKDVELRCDPISGHTALYWYRQSLGQGLEFLIYFQGNSAPDKSGLPSDRFSAERTGGSVSTLTIQRTQQEDSAVYLCASSLGGREPYEQYFGPGTRLTVT.

The chain recombines TRBV19 with TRBJ1-1; D perhaps matches TRBD1 (5 bases). V was shortened by 10 bases and J by 0 bases, with 9 bases between the two germline ends. The CDR3 runs to 12 residues. CDR1 is LNHDA, CDR2 SQIVND, per germline (reference sequence). This CDR3 is CAIRGVNTEAFF. The CDR3, as DNA: TGTGCCATTAGGGGAGTGAACACTGAAGCTTTCTTT.

V is TRBV5-1 and J is TRBJ2-5; D uncertain. From germline, CDR1 is SGHRS and CDR2 YFSETQ. Trimming left V 3 bases short and J 2 bases short, with 2 bases between. The CDR3 is 11 amino acids. The CDR3 sequence is CASSSQETQYF. The CDR3 DNA follows: TGCGCCAGCAGCTCACAAGAGACCCAGTACTTC.

The count of this clone is one. The genes are TRBV7-3 and TRBJ2-1; 11 nucleotides align to TRBD2. V was pared by 2 bases and J by 5 bases, with 2 bases of the junction left unmatched. Looked up from germline, CDR1 is SGHTA and CDR2 is FQGTGA. This CDR3 region has 15 residues. CDR3 nucleotides: TGTGCCAGCAGCTTACGACTAGCGGGAAACAATGAGCAGTTCTTC. Encoded protein: CASSLRLAGNNEQFF.

The rearrangement uses TRBV19 and TRBJ1-5, with no clear D. This CDR3 contains 12 residues. With 5 bases removed from V and 4 bases from J, the gap between germline ends came to 6 bases. Germline V gene data show CDR1 as LNHDA and CDR2 as SQIVND (reference sequence). CDR3: CASSRWNQPQHF. DNA for the CDR3: TGTGCCAGTAGTCGATGGAATCAGCCCCAGCATTTT.

The rearrangement uses TRBV5-1 and TRBJ1-5, with D possibly being TRBD1 (6 bases). Looked up from germline, CDR1 is SGHRS and CDR2 is YFSETQ. Trimming took off 4 bases at V and 6 bases at J, with 17 bases between the two ends. The CDR3 is 15 residues long. CDR3 in DNA: TGCGCCAGCAGCCCCAGGGGAGAATGGGGTCAGCCCCAGCATTTT. Its protein product is CASSPRGEWGQPQHF.

The chain employs TRBV7-9 and TRBJ1-6; 8 bases are a match to TRBD1. CDR1 and CDR2 from the germline V gene are SEHNR and FQNEAQ (reference sequence). The CDR3 spans 15 residues. Trimming took 5 bases from V and 7 from J; bases not matched to a gene: 7. The CDR3 reads CASSLGQGQNSPLHF. The CDR3 DNA reads as TGTGCCAGCAGCCTCGGACAGGGTCAAAATTCACCCCTCCACTTT.

The chain links TRBV5-1 to TRBJ2-2; D not certain. Germline CDR1 reads SGHRS; CDR2 reads YFSETQ. The CDR3 loop spans 13 amino acids. With 2 bases removed from V and 4 bases from J, the gap between germline ends came to 6 bases. CDR3 in amino acids: CASSFSGTGELFF. The CDR3 DNA follows: TGCGCCAGCAGCTTCAGTGGCACCGGGGAGCTGTTTTTT.

The V call is TRBV7-9, the J call TRBJ1-1; D is ambiguous. Deletions cut 2 bases from V and 7 bases from J, with 14 bases between. This CDR3 is 14 amino acids long. From germline, CDR1 is SEHNR and CDR2 FQNEAQ (reference sequence). CDR3 protein: CASSLTRTSFEAFF. CDR3 DNA sequence: TGTGCCAGCAGCTTAACCCGGACCTCTTTTGAAGCTTTCTTT.

This chain links TRBV18 with TRBJ1-3, with D possibly TRBD1 on 5 matching bases. The V end was cut by 0 bases, the J end by 2 bases, with 11 bases between. Per the germline V gene, CDR1 is KGHSH and CDR2 is LQKENI. The CDR3 totals 16 residues. The CDR3 region has the DNA TGTGCCAGCTCACCACCGACCGGGACGGCTGGAAACACCATATATTTT. It is translated as CASSPPTGTAGNTIYF.

This chain uses TRBV27 with TRBJ1-1; D ambiguous. V lost 0 bases and J 4 bases, leaving 6 bases between the germline ends. This CDR3 comprises 13 residues. Germline loops: CDR1 MNHEY, CDR2 SMNVEV (reference sequence). The CDR3 DNA follows: TGTGCCAGCAGTTTATCACAGAGCACTGAAGCTTTCTTT. This sequence encodes CASSLSQSTEAFF.

The V and J genes are TRBV9 and TRBJ2-5, with TRBD1 identical over 7 bases. The ends lost 0 bases at V and 2 bases at J; junction bases unmatched: 10. Per the germline V gene, CDR1 is SGDLS and CDR2 is YYNGEE. This CDR3 has 17 amino acids. CDR3 in DNA: TGTGCCAGCAGCGTAGGAGGGTCTAGGGGGCGGCAAGAGACCCAGTACTTC. Protein sequence: CASSVGGSRGRQETQYF. The variable domain in full, completed from reference TRBV9 and TRBJ2-5, reads DSGVTQTPKHLITATGQRVTLRCSPRSGDLSVYWYQQSLDQGLQFLIQYYNGEERAKGNILERFSAQQFPDLHSELNLSSLELGDSALYFCASSVGGSRGRQETQYFGPGTRLLVL.

This clone was counted a few times. CDR3 loop: CASSLDRDYGYTF. The CDR3 nucleotides are TGCGCCAGCAGCCTGGACAGGGACTATGGCTACACCTTC. V usage is TRBV5-1 and J usage is TRBJ1-2; 8 bases fit TRBD1. The CDR3 has 13 amino acids. The germline V gene has CDR1 SGHRS and CDR2 YFSETQ. Trimming took 4 bases from V and 3 from J; bases not matched to a gene: 2.

This clone has a handful of counts. The chain recombines TRBV2 with TRBJ2-7, with D possibly matching TRBD1 (6 bases). The V gene lost 6 bases and the J gene lost 0 bases, with 15 bases spanning the gap. CDR1 is SNHLY and CDR2 is FYNNEI in the germline V gene. The CDR3 has 15 amino acids. The CDR3 protein is CASSPNRDTSYEQYF. The CDR3 DNA reads TGTGCCAGCAGCCCGAACCGGGACACCTCCTACGAGCAGTACTTC.

The chain employs TRBV10-3 and TRBJ2-1; 7 positions agree with TRBD1. Trimming took 10 bases from V and 9 from J; bases not matched to a gene: 12. Germline V CDR1 and CDR2: ENHRY, SYGVKD. The CDR3 is made up of 13 amino acids. In DNA form, the CDR3 reads TGTGCCAGCGACAGGGATGGGAGAAGTGAGCAGTTCTTC. Amino acid sequence: CASDRDGRSEQFF.

The V gene is TRBV2, the J gene TRBJ1-2, with a possible D match to TRBD1 (5 bases). V was cut by 2 bases and J by 4 bases, with 11 bases left in between. The germline V gene has CDR1 SNHLY and CDR2 FYNNEI. This CDR3 region has 14 residues. CDR3 amino acids: CASSERGRAYGYTF. CDR3 coding DNA: TGTGCCAGCAGTGAAAGAGGCAGGGCCTATGGCTACACCTTC. Drawing the rest from reference TRBV2 and TRBJ1-2, the complete variable domain is EPEVTQTPSHQVTQMGQEVILRCVPISNHLYFYWYRQILGQKVEFLVSFYNNEISEKSEIFDDQFSVERPDGSNFTLKIRSTKLEDSAMYFCASSERGRAYGYTFGSGTRLTVV.

This clone was detected only a few times. Other nucleotide sequences in the sample specify the same CDR3. The CDR3 DNA reads TGCGCCAGCAGCACGGGACAGGGCTCCTACGAGCAGTACTTC. Protein product: CASSTGQGSYEQYF. The chain uses TRBV5-1 and TRBJ2-7; TRBD1 agrees at 9 bases. The junction had 2 bases not matched to a gene; V was cut back by 4 bases and J by 0 bases. This CDR3 has 14 residues. Germline CDR1 and CDR2: SGHRS and YFSETQ.